This T cell receptor beta chain comes out of a study of a mutant IDH1 vaccine in newly diagnosed glioma. Looking at the study overall: Patients got their first vaccination 4-6 weeks after radiotherapy alone, or with temozolomide cycles.

Assay: immunoSEQ multiplex PCR; the TCRdb copy retains only in-frame clones and omits some. Of some 130,000 clones listed, over 75% are singletons. This clone was counted only a few times. Its antigen is still unknown. Time point denoted: week 11, during vaccination. Vaccination used 300 ug of mutant IDH1 20-mer peptide per dose, with topical imiquimod. Germline V gene lookup returns CDR1 LGHNA and CDR2 YNFKEQ. Trimming took 3 bases from V and 5 from J; bases not matched to a gene: 4. The CDR3 is 15 amino acids. The starting material was PBMCs, obtained from a glioma patient whose treatment included an IDH1 peptide vaccine. The rearrangement uses TRBV4-2 and TRBJ2-1; 10 nucleotides agree with TRBD2. The sequence came from a man in his forties with glioma. In DNA, the CDR3 is TGTGCCAGCAGCCACCAAGCGGGGGGGCACAATGAGCAGTTCTTC. Protein sequence: CASSHQAGGHNEQFF.